The 29 T cell receptor beta chains presented below share a single source sample, sequenced in a study of shared clonotypes between healthy human individuals. Clones were read by immunoSEQ multiplex PCR, and TCRdb kept only the in-frame ones, dropping some. This table has millions of clones, 85% to 95% appearing once. The sequenced sample was naive CD4+ T cells sorted from blood. The subset denotes: CD45RA+ positively selected. Receptor source: a man aged 18 to 35 in good health.

The chain links TRBV6-5 to TRBJ2-7, with 13 positions matching TRBD2. CDR1 and CDR2 (germline): MNHEY, SVGAGI. This CDR3 is 13 amino acids long. V lost 8 bases and J lost 6; bases outside the gene matches: 4. As DNA, the CDR3 is TGTGCCAGCGGTACTAGCGGGAGGGGCGAGCAGTACTTC. It translates to CASGTSGRGEQYF.

The genes are TRBV27 and TRBJ2-2; D remains ambiguous. With 5 bases removed from V and 0 bases from J, the gap between germline ends came to 13 bases. CDR3 size: 16 residues. The V gene's germline CDR1 is MNHEY and CDR2 SMNVEV (reference sequence). The CDR3 loop reads CASSRDFPPNTGELFF. The CDR3 nucleotides read TGTGCCAGCAGTCGCGACTTTCCACCGAACACCGGGGAGCTGTTTTTT.

This chain joins TRBV15 and TRBJ1-3; D remains ambiguous. In germline, CDR1 is LNHNV, CDR2 YYDKDF (reference sequence). V was cut by 0 bases and J by 4 bases, with 10 bases left in between. The CDR3 runs to 15 residues. Here the CDR3 reads CATSRDLAPGNTIYF. For the CDR3, the DNA is TGTGCCACCAGCAGAGATCTGGCGCCCGGAAACACCATATATTTT.

The chain is built from TRBV6-1 and TRBJ2-5, with D tentatively TRBD1 (6 bases). Trimming left V 1 base short and J 5 bases short, with 14 bases between. The CDR3 contains 15 residues. The germline V gene encodes CDR1 MNHNS and CDR2 SASEGT. This CDR3 reads CASSEGQGQWETQYF. In DNA, the CDR3 is TGTGCCAGCAGTGAAGGGCAGGGGCAATGGGAGACCCAGTACTTC.

The CDR3 DNA reads TGTGCCTGGAGAGAACTCGGGACAGGGTCTTATAATGAGCAGTTCTTC. Amino acid sequence: CAWRELGTGSYNEQFF. The chain joins TRBV30 to TRBJ2-1, with 9 bases aligning to TRBD1. Per germline, CDR1 GTSNPN and CDR2 SVGIG (reference sequence). The ends lost 3 bases at V and 7 bases at J; junction bases unmatched: 13. The CDR3 is 16 residues long.

This clone was found a few times. V usage is TRBV30 and J usage is TRBJ1-5; D possibly corresponds to TRBD1 (5 bases). Trimming left V 0 bases short and J 2 bases short, with 14 bases between. Per germline, CDR1 GTSNPN and CDR2 SVGIG (reference sequence). The CDR3 spans 16 residues. The CDR3 bases are TGTGCCTGGAGTGTAAACAGTTTAGGGGGCAATCAGCCCCAGCATTTT. Its protein product is CAWSVNSLGGNQPQHF.

J is TRBJ1-1 and V is TRBV18, with D perhaps TRBD1 (5 bases). Deletions cut 6 bases from V and 0 bases from J, with 14 bases between. The CDR3 is 15 residues long. In germline, CDR1 is KGHSH, CDR2 LQKENI. This chain's CDR3 is CASSQGGTVNTEAFF. The CDR3, as DNA: TGTGCCAGCTCCCAAGGCGGGACTGTGAACACTGAAGCTTTCTTT.

A few counts support this clone. The J gene is TRBJ1-1, the V gene TRBV10-1; TRBD1 matches at 9 bases. The CDR3 covers 14 residues. The V and J ends lost 5 bases and 5 bases, in that order; junction bases with no gene match: 6. Germline assignment: CDR1 WNHNN and CDR2 SYGVQD (reference sequence). The DNA for the CDR3 is TGCGCCAGCAGTCAACAGGGGGCTGGTACTGAAGCTTTCTTT. Translating gives CASSQQGAGTEAFF.

This clone appeared a single time. The chain is built from TRBV7-9 and TRBJ2-5; D call uncertain. Trimming pared 3 bases from V and 3 bases from J, leaving 14 bases between. This CDR3 contains 15 residues. Germline CDR1 reads SEHNR; CDR2 reads FQNEAQ (reference sequence). CDR3 in amino acids: CASSFHRAGEETQYF. The CDR3 DNA reads TGTGCCAGCAGCTTCCACAGAGCCGGCGAAGAGACCCAGTACTTC.

The rearrangement uses TRBV6-6 and TRBJ2-7; D unresolved. Looked up from germline, CDR1 is MNHNY and CDR2 is SVGAGI (reference sequence). This CDR3 spans 11 amino acids. With 5 bases removed from V and 3 bases from J, the gap between germline ends came to 5 bases. The DNA for the CDR3 is TGTGCCAGCAGTCCTAACTACGAGCAGTACTTC. Amino acid sequence: CASSPNYEQYF.

The chain joins TRBV6-5 to TRBJ2-1; 9 nucleotides match TRBD2. The CDR3 has 15 amino acids. Germline V CDR1 and CDR2: MNHEY, SVGAGI. V trimming: 5 bases; J trimming: 3 bases; junction bases outside the gene matches: 5. The DNA for the CDR3 is TGTGCCAGCAGTAAGAGCGGGGGGAACTACAATGAGCAGTTCTTC. It yields the protein CASSKSGGNYNEQFF.

J is TRBJ2-3 and V is TRBV6-1; no clear D gene. V was trimmed by 4 bases and J by 4 bases, leaving 15 bases between them. This CDR3 is 15 amino acids long. Germline CDR1 is MNHNS and CDR2 is SASEGT. The CDR3 region has the DNA TGTGCCAGCAGTGTGAGGCATCTAGTTCCAGATACGCAGTATTTT. As protein: CASSVRHLVPDTQYF.

The V call is TRBV5-1, the J call TRBJ1-3, with TRBD1 matching 9 bases. Germline-derived CDR1 and CDR2 are SGHRS and YFSETQ. The CDR3 has 18 residues. V dropped 0 bases and J dropped 2; count of bases not matched to a gene: 9. The CDR3 DNA follows: TGCGCCAGCAGCTTGGATCCTGGACAGGGGAATACTGGAAACACCATATATTTT. Translation gives CASSLDPGQGNTGNTIYF.

This clone appeared a single time. This chain uses TRBV5-1 with TRBJ2-5, with D uncertain. The CDR3 contains 15 residues. Germline CDR1 SGHRS, CDR2 YFSETQ. V was shortened by 2 bases and J by 0 bases, with 11 bases between the two germline ends. Here the CDR3 reads CASSFTERYQETQYF. CDR3 nucleotides: TGCGCCAGCAGCTTCACAGAGCGATACCAAGAGACCCAGTACTTC.

This clone was observed a handful of times. This rearrangement joins TRBV30 to TRBJ1-5; TRBD1 is a possible D gene (5 bases). Germline V gives CDR1 GTSNPN, CDR2 SVGIG (reference sequence). Trimming took off 1 base at V and 2 bases at J, with 6 bases between the two ends. The CDR3 sequence is 13 residues long. DNA for the CDR3: TGTGCCTGGAGTGACAGGCGCAATCAGCCCCAGCATTTT. This sequence encodes CAWSDRRNQPQHF.

V and J are TRBV11-2 and TRBJ1-3; TRBD1 aligns across 10 bases. V lost 4 bases, J lost 2 bases, and 2 bases stayed unmatched. The CDR3 covers 15 residues. Germline CDR1 and CDR2: SGHAT and FQNNGV. The CDR3 region has the DNA TGTGCCAGCAGCTCCGGGACAGGGGCTGGAAACACCATATATTTT. It translates to CASSSGTGAGNTIYF.

The chain recombines TRBV2 with TRBJ2-3; 13 bases agree with TRBD2. V lost 6 bases and J lost 4; bases outside the gene matches: 19. Germline V gene lookup returns CDR1 SNHLY and CDR2 FYNNEI. This CDR3 is 20 amino acids long. CDR3 nucleotides: TGTGCCAGCAGGAGAGGCAAGACTAGCGGGAGGCCGACCGGGTCAGATACGCAGTATTTT. It codes for CASRRGKTSGRPTGSDTQYF.

The rearrangement joins TRBV7-9 to TRBJ1-2; D not resolved. The CDR3 has 10 amino acids. V lost 1 base, J lost 7 bases, and 1 base lay in between. CDR1 is SEHNR and CDR2 is FQNEAQ in the germline V gene (reference sequence). The CDR3 is CASSLGGYTF. CDR3 DNA: TGTGCCAGCAGCTTAGGTGGCTACACCTTC.

This clone was detected only a few times. The gene calls are TRBV7-2 and TRBJ2-7; the match to TRBD2 covers 12 bases. The ends lost 6 bases at V and 5 bases at J; junction bases unmatched: 8. Looked up from germline, CDR1 is SGHTA and CDR2 is FQGNSA. The CDR3 spans 15 residues. This CDR3 reads CASSFRTSGINEQYF. Here the CDR3 DNA reads TGTGCCAGCAGTTTTAGGACTAGCGGGATTAACGAGCAGTACTTC.

The V gene is TRBV7-9, the J gene TRBJ1-1; 7 bases match TRBD1. The J segment lost 2 bases and the V segment lost 5 bases, leaving 11 bases of the junction unmatched. CDR1 is SEHNR, CDR2 FQNEAQ, per germline (reference sequence). This CDR3 has 16 residues. Written as DNA, the CDR3 is TGTGCCAGCAGCCCTACGACGGGACAGAAAAACACTGAAGCTTTCTTT. Translating gives CASSPTTGQKNTEAFF.

V gene TRBV30 combines with J gene TRBJ2-1, with D hard to call. V was clipped by 1 base and J by 9 bases, with 13 bases between them. Germline loops: CDR1 GTSNPN, CDR2 SVGIG (reference sequence). The CDR3 contains 13 residues. The CDR3 loop reads CAWSGRPVSEQFF. The DNA of the CDR3 is TGTGCCTGGAGTGGTCGACCCGTGAGTGAGCAGTTCTTC.

This clone appeared once. The rearrangement links TRBV5-1 to TRBJ2-3, with 12 bases identical to TRBD2. The length of the CDR3 is 15 residues. V lost 4 bases to trimming and J lost 5 bases; unmatched junction nucleotides: 5. Germline CDR1 SGHRS, CDR2 YFSETQ. The CDR3 region is CASSATSGRKDTQYF. For the CDR3, the DNA is TGCGCCAGCAGCGCGACTAGCGGGAGAAAAGATACGCAGTATTTT.

The chain couples TRBV10-3 to TRBJ2-1; either TRBD1 or TRBD2 may supply D (6 bases each). Trimming removed 4 bases at V and 5 bases at J, with 15 bases between. This CDR3 has 15 amino acids. Per germline, CDR1 ENHRY and CDR2 SYGVKD. The CDR3 nucleotides read TGTGCCATCAGTGGAACTGGAAGGGGGGACAATGAGCAGTTCTTC. Protein: CAISGTGRGDNEQFF.

CDR3 sequence reads: CASSVGGHLNTEAFF. In DNA, the CDR3 is TGTGCCAGCAGCGTGGGTGGACACCTGAACACTGAAGCTTTCTTT. The chain is built from TRBV9 and TRBJ1-1; possibly TRBD1 for D (5 bases). V lost 2 bases and J lost 0, with 11 bases in between. This CDR3 is built from 15 residues. From germline, CDR1 is SGDLS and CDR2 YYNGEE.

This clone has only one observation. J is TRBJ2-5 and V is TRBV19; a weak D match, TRBD2 (6 bases). Germline V gives CDR1 LNHDA, CDR2 SQIVND (reference sequence). The CDR3 sequence is 16 residues long. Trimming stripped 5 bases from V and 5 bases from J, with 21 bases between. DNA of the CDR3: TGTGCCAGTAGTGCCTCGGGGCCCCCCGCGGGGGAGACCCAGTACTTC. Translation: CASSASGPPAGETQYF. Based on the CDR3 plus reference TRBV19 and TRBJ2-5, the full variable domain is DGGITQSPKYLFRKEGQNVTLSCEQNLNHDAMYWYRQDPGQGLRLIYYSQIVNDFQKGDIAEGYSVSREKKESFPLTVTSAQKNPTAFYLCASSASGPPAGETQYFGPGTRLLVL.

This rearrangement joins TRBV10-2 to TRBJ2-1, with 7 positions matching TRBD1. The CDR3 runs to 15 residues. Per germline, CDR1 WSHSY and CDR2 SAAADI. The ends lost 7 bases at V and 2 bases at J; junction bases unmatched: 8. In DNA, the CDR3 is TGCGCCAGCAAATCAATTACAGGGGCCTACAATGAGCAGTTCTTC. It yields the protein CASKSITGAYNEQFF.

V usage is TRBV6-5 and J usage is TRBJ2-7; 8 nucleotides match TRBD2. Germline values: CDR1 MNHEY, CDR2 SVGAGI. This CDR3 contains 13 residues. V lost 6 bases and J lost 6; bases outside the gene matches: 7. CDR3 nucleotides: TGTGCCAGCAGCAAACCGGGACTAGTCGAGCAGTACTTC. Amino acid sequence: CASSKPGLVEQYF.

The chain combines TRBV30 with TRBJ1-5; 10 nucleotides align to TRBD1. CDR1 and CDR2 from the germline V gene are GTSNPN and SVGIG (reference sequence). This CDR3 has 14 residues. Trimming cost V 3 bases and J 6 bases; bases outside gene matches: 5. CDR3 sequence (DNA): TGTGCCTGGAGAGACAGGGGGCGCAGTCAGCCCCAGCATTTT. This codes for CAWRDRGRSQPQHF.

This clone was observed many times. The sample contains more than one DNA sequence encoding this CDR3. CDR3 sequence reads: CASSVGSGAQETQYF. As DNA, the CDR3 is TGTGCCAGCAGCGTAGGGTCGGGGGCCCAAGAGACCCAGTACTTC. The rearrangement joins TRBV9 to TRBJ2-5; the D gene could be TRBD1 or TRBD2 (6 bases each). Trimming took off 0 bases at V and 1 base at J, with 10 bases between the two ends. Per the germline V gene, CDR1 is SGDLS and CDR2 is YYNGEE. The CDR3 totals 15 residues.